This TCR beta chain was captured by sequencing in a study of siplizumab effects on memory and regulatory T cells. There are a few counts of this clone. Its target is not known. The study, taken as a whole, reports: Naive T cells seemed more diverse than memory cells; they also seemed major alloresponse contributors.

Assay used: immunoSEQ multiplex PCR; TCRdb lists only in-frame clones, some missing. The sample shows roughly 100,000 clones, roughly 96% of them seen only once. The sample comprised naive CD4+ T cells sorted from blood. The sequence was collected from a human donor in good health.

This CDR3 is CASSLGWGGTDTQYF. For the CDR3, the DNA is TGCGCCAGCAGCTTGGGATGGGGCGGCACAGATACGCAGTATTTT. The J gene is TRBJ2-3, the V gene TRBV5-1; D perhaps matches TRBD1 (5 bases). Trimming cost V 0 bases and J 1 base, with 9 bases left between them. The CDR3 is 15 residues long. CDR1 is SGHRS and CDR2 is YFSETQ in the germline V gene.